Below, 23 T cell receptor beta chains from the same sample are listed, as sequenced in a study of CD8+CD57+ T cells in acquired aplastic anemia. Patients chosen for sequencing had CD8+CD57+ cells that had expanded, as shown by flow cytometry. The template used for profiling TCR beta VDJ and CDR3 was genomic DNA. TCRdb used MiXCR to reprocess the reads, holding one entry per CDR3 protein. This table has 200,000 to 250,000 distinct CDR3 sequences, 60% to 80% appearing once. What was sequenced was sorted CD4+, CD8+, or CD8+CD57+ T cells (not recorded which) from PBMCs. These receptors came from a human donor with aplastic anemia.

This rearrangement joins TRBV7-9 to TRBJ2-1; TRBD1 matches 8 bases. The trim removed 5 bases at V and 4 bases at J, leaving 10 bases unmatched. Germline V lookup: CDR1 SEHNR, CDR2 FQNEAQ (reference sequence). This CDR3 is 16 amino acids long. This chain's CDR3 is CASSPGQGVRYNEQFF. CDR3 bases: TGTGCCAGCAGCCCAGGACAGGGAGTTAGGTACAATGAGCAGTTCTTC.

The J gene is TRBJ2-3, the V gene TRBV19; D is unresolved. Trimming pared 3 bases from V and 0 bases from J, leaving 16 bases between. CDR3 length: 17 amino acids. Germline lookup yields CDR1 LNHDA and CDR2 SQIVND (reference sequence). The chain's CDR3 is CASSIFFWTQSTDTQYF. The CDR3 DNA follows: TGTGCCAGTAGTATCTTCTTTTGGACCCAGAGCACAGATACGCAGTATTTT.

This clonotype was picked up a small number of times. V and J are TRBV20-1 and TRBJ1-2; D gene uncertain. Germline V CDR1 and CDR2: DFQATT, SNEGSKA (reference sequence). The CDR3 runs to 13 residues. Trimming left V 5 bases short and J 4 bases short, with 14 bases between. DNA for the CDR3: TGCAGTGCTCCCCTTGGCGAGTCCTATGGCTACACCTTC. It translates to CSAPLGESYGYTF.

On this clonotype itself: The junction does not match germline at one end; this may be a read error. This chain links TRBV7-9 with TRBJ2-7; 9 nucleotides match TRBD1. Germline V gene data show CDR1 as SEHNR and CDR2 as FQNEAQ (reference sequence). This CDR3 contains 14 residues. The CDR3 DNA follows: TGTGCCGGCAGGACCGGGACAGGGAACTACGAGCAGTACTTC. Encoded protein: CAGRTGTGNYEQYF.

The CDR3 is CASSLQDRSGNTIYF. Here the CDR3 DNA reads TGTGCCAGCAGCCTTCAAGATCGCTCTGGAAACACCATATATTTT. The chain employs TRBV7-8 and TRBJ1-3; D is undetermined. This CDR3 spans 15 amino acids. V dropped 5 bases and J dropped 0 bases, with 11 bases sitting between them. CDR1 and CDR2 (germline): SGHVS, FQNEAQ.

This clonotype was recorded once. The chain links TRBV7-9 to TRBJ1-1, with D perhaps TRBD1 (6 bases). Between the trimmed V and J ends, which lost 7 bases and 0 bases, there was a span of 18 bases. Looked up from germline, CDR1 is SEHNR and CDR2 is FQNEAQ (reference sequence). This CDR3 contains 16 residues. The CDR3 region is CASTNPGHRLNTEAFF. The DNA of the CDR3 is TGTGCCAGCACCAATCCGGGACATAGGTTGAACACTGAAGCTTTCTTT. Full variable domain (remainder filled in from reference TRBV7-9 and TRBJ1-1): DTGVSQNPRHKITKRGQNVTFRCDPISEHNRLYWYRQTLGQGPEFLTYFQNEAQLEKSRLLSDRFSAERPKGSFSTLEIQRTEQGDSAMYLCASTNPGHRLNTEAFFGQGTRLTVV.

The J gene is TRBJ2-7, the V gene TRBV27; TRBD1 is a possible D gene (6 bases). The CDR3 runs 13 residues. Germline CDR1 reads MNHEY; CDR2 reads SMNVEV (reference sequence). The germline V and J ends were trimmed by 6 bases and 3 bases, with 12 bases remaining between them. The CDR3 bases are TGTGCCAGCAGAAGGGGACACCGCTACGAGCAGTACTTC. It specifies CASRRGHRYEQYF.

This chain connects TRBV5-1 to TRBJ1-6; D gene unclear. This CDR3 has 16 residues. V was shortened by 0 bases and J by 9 bases, with 16 bases between the two germline ends. Germline assignment: CDR1 SGHRS and CDR2 YFSETQ. Written as DNA, the CDR3 is TGCGCCAGCAGCTTGGTTTCTCCCTCAACTGGTTCACCCCTCCACTTT. It translates to CASSLVSPSTGSPLHF.

The genes are TRBV20-1 and TRBJ1-5, with TRBD1 matching 9 bases. This CDR3 spans 15 amino acids. V was clipped by 5 bases and J by 3 bases; unmatched bases: 8. Germline V gene sequence: CDR1 DFQATT, CDR2 SNEGSKA (reference sequence). The CDR3 sequence: CSARGTGTINQPQHF. The CDR3 coding sequence is TGCAGTGCTCGCGGGACAGGGACAATCAATCAGCCCCAGCATTTT.

This clonotype has a handful of counts. The gene calls are TRBV7-9 and TRBJ2-3; 11 nucleotides line up with TRBD2. The germline V gene has CDR1 SEHNR and CDR2 FQNEAQ (reference sequence). The V segment lost 3 bases and the J segment 1 base; nucleotides outside the gene matches: 3. The CDR3 contains 16 residues. The CDR3 DNA reads as TGTGCCAGCAGCTTCTCACTAGCGGGGGGCACAGATACGCAGTATTTT. This encodes CASSFSLAGGTDTQYF.

The table lists this clonotype with many counts. The V gene is TRBV6-2 or TRBV6-3, the J gene TRBJ2-7, with TRBD2 as a possible D gene (6 bases). Trimming took 8 bases from V and 6 from J, leaving 14 bases between them. The V gene's germline CDR1 is MNHEY and CDR2 SVGEGT. This CDR3 contains 12 residues. CDR3 loop: CASGLIVGEQYF. The CDR3 DNA follows: TGTGCCAGCGGACTAATTGTAGGCGAGCAGTACTTC.

This clonotype was recorded a few times. The gene calls are TRBV7-8 and TRBJ1-6, with a possible D match to TRBD1 (5 bases). The CDR3 has 15 residues. V was trimmed by 3 bases and J by 4 bases, leaving 10 bases between them. Germline V gene data show CDR1 as SGHVS and CDR2 as FQNEAQ. The CDR3 sequence: CASSFETAYNSPLHF. The CDR3, as DNA: TGTGCCAGCAGCTTCGAGACAGCTTATAATTCACCCCTCCACTTT.

A few counts support this clonotype. The V and J genes are TRBV25-1 and TRBJ1-6; D is ambiguous. V was trimmed by 8 bases and J by 4 bases, leaving 9 bases between them. This CDR3 has 13 amino acids. Germline V gene data show CDR1 as MGHDK and CDR2 as SYGVNS. This CDR3 reads CASQDDYNSPLHF. CDR3 nucleotide sequence: TGTGCCAGCCAAGATGATTATAATTCACCCCTCCACTTT.

As concerns this clonotype: The junction shows a germline mismatch at one end, possibly a read error. The chain is built from TRBV2 and TRBJ2-3; perhaps TRBD1 as D (6 bases). Germline V gene lookup returns CDR1 SNHLY and CDR2 FYNNEI. The CDR3 totals 12 residues. The chain's CDR3 is CASSTWDKEGLF. In nucleotides, the CDR3 is TGTGCCAGCAGTACGTGGGACAAGGAAGGGCTTTTT.

Only a few counts were recorded for this clonotype. V is TRBV7-2 and J is TRBJ2-6; D is perhaps TRBD2 (6 bases). The ends were cut back, 1 base at V and 2 bases at J, with 6 bases in the middle. CDR1 and CDR2 from the germline V gene are SGHTA and FQGNSA. This CDR3 has 15 amino acids. This chain's CDR3 is CASSLGEAGANVLTF. CDR3 nucleotides: TGTGCCAGCAGCTTAGGGGAGGCTGGGGCCAACGTCCTGACTTTC.

A remark on this clonotype: One end of the junction varies from germline; a read error may be responsible. The chain is built from TRBV5-1 and TRBJ2-2; D ambiguous. The CDR3 runs 15 residues. Germline-derived CDR1 and CDR2 are SGHRS and YFSETQ. In nucleotides, the CDR3 is TGCGCCAGCAGCTTTGTACCCCAGAACGCCGGGGAGCTGTTTTTT. It is translated as CASSFVPQNAGELFF.

The CDR3 is CATSTEPSYEQYF. CDR3 sequence (DNA): TGTGCCACCAGCACGGAACCTTCCTACGAGCAGTACTTC. The chain links TRBV15 to TRBJ2-7, with no clear D. The germline V gene has CDR1 LNHNV and CDR2 YYDKDF (reference sequence). V was trimmed by 4 bases and J by 1 base, leaving 8 bases between them. CDR3 length: 13 residues.

The chain carries TRBV20-1 and TRBJ2-7; D tentatively reads TRBD1 or TRBD2 (5 bases each). Germline values: CDR1 DFQATT, CDR2 SNEGSKA (reference sequence). V was pared by 3 bases and J by 4 bases, with 19 bases between. The length of the CDR3 is 15 residues. This CDR3 reads CSARHPGPIRYEQYF. The DNA for the CDR3 is TGCAGTGCTAGGCATCCGGGACCAATTAGGTACGAGCAGTACTTC.

The J gene is TRBJ1-5, the V gene TRBV7-9; no reliable D call. Per germline, CDR1 SEHNR and CDR2 FQNEAQ (reference sequence). The V end lost 10 bases, the J end lost 6 bases, and 16 bases lay between the germline ends. The CDR3 has 13 residues. This CDR3 is CATATDRCQPQHF. The CDR3 DNA sequence: TGTGCCACCGCGACTGACCGGTGTCAGCCCCAGCATTTT.

The genes are TRBV2 and TRBJ2-5; D remains ambiguous. V lost 4 bases and J 1 base, leaving 10 bases between the germline ends. Germline V CDR1 and CDR2: SNHLY, FYNNEI. The CDR3 runs to 14 residues. Here the CDR3 DNA reads TGTGCCAGCAGTGGCCCTCCAAGCCAAGAGACCCAGTACTTC. Its protein is CASSGPPSQETQYF.

V is TRBV7-9 and J is TRBJ1-1; D is unclear. This CDR3 spans 13 amino acids. The V end lost 0 bases, the J end lost 8 bases, and 10 bases lay between the germline ends. Germline CDR1 reads SEHNR; CDR2 reads FQNEAQ (reference sequence). CDR3 nucleotide sequence: TGTGCCAGCAGCTTAGCCGGGAACCTAGAAGCTTTCTTT. Protein: CASSLAGNLEAFF.

The V call is TRBV29-1, the J call TRBJ1-1; maybe TRBD1 (5 bases). Germline V CDR1 and CDR2: SQVTM, ANQGSEA. There are 14 residues in the CDR3. V lost 1 base and J 0 bases, leaving 9 bases between the germline ends. CDR3 sequence reads: CSVEGGELNTEAFF. CDR3 bases: TGCAGCGTTGAAGGGGGGGAACTGAACACTGAAGCTTTCTTT.

This clonotype occurred once. The chain joins TRBV20-1 to TRBJ2-3; maybe TRBD1 (6 bases). The CDR3 runs 15 residues. V lost 0 bases to trimming and J lost 2 bases, with 12 bases between them. From germline, CDR1 is DFQATT and CDR2 SNEGSKA (reference sequence). This CDR3 reads CSARDLQGPTDTQYF. CDR3 in DNA: TGCAGTGCTAGAGACCTACAGGGTCCCACAGATACGCAGTATTTT.